One sample yielded the 32 T cell receptor beta chains listed below, sequenced in a study of Graves' ophthalmopathy and Graves' hyperthyroidism. TCR beta CDR3 regions were amplified from RNA transcripts. Second-round multiplex PCR followed a first-round RT-PCR using HTBI primers. TCRdb analysed the multiplex PCR reads with MiXCR anew, one entry per CDR3 protein. The sample comprises about 480,000 distinct CDR3 sequences, roughly an eighth of which are singletons, and 8% to 10% rests with the top ten. The sequencing sample was made of blood. The receptors were gathered from a woman aged 25 to 45 with Graves' ophthalmopathy.

This clonotype was seen many times. The chain recombines TRBV6-5 with TRBJ1-5; TRBD1 might be the D (5 bases). Germline V CDR1 and CDR2: MNHEY, SVGAGI. The CDR3 loop spans 17 amino acids. Trimming stripped 0 bases from V and 5 bases from J, with 17 bases between. The CDR3 nucleotides are TGTGCCAGCAGTTACTCGGGGCCCGACAGATTCGATCAGCCCCAGCATTTT. Its protein is CASSYSGPDRFDQPQHF.

There are many counts of this clonotype. The V gene is TRBV27, the J gene TRBJ2-7; perhaps TRBD1 as D (6 bases). Germline V gene data show CDR1 as MNHEY and CDR2 as SMNVEV (reference sequence). Trimming cost V 5 bases and J 3 bases, with 14 bases left between them. The length of the CDR3 is 14 residues. The CDR3 sequence: CASSPGQHYYEQYF. The DNA for the CDR3 is TGTGCCAGCAGTCCTGGACAGCATTACTACGAGCAGTACTTC.

This clonotype was seen at least ten times. The chain couples TRBV7-9 to TRBJ2-7, with TRBD1 as a possible D gene (6 bases). The germline V gene encodes CDR1 SEHNR and CDR2 FQNEAQ (reference sequence). The CDR3 extends over 14 amino acids. Trimming removed 5 bases at V and 2 bases at J, with 13 bases between. CDR3 region: CASSMGHLTYEQYF. In DNA form, the CDR3 reads TGTGCCAGCAGCATGGGACACCTAACCTACGAGCAGTACTTC.

This clonotype was seen more than once but under ten times. The V and J genes are TRBV30 and TRBJ1-1; 8 positions match TRBD1. Germline V gene sequence: CDR1 GTSNPN, CDR2 SVGIG (reference sequence). This CDR3 is built from 11 residues. With 5 bases clipped from V and 8 bases from J, the junction kept 4 bases outside the gene matches. CDR3 DNA: TGTGCCTGGGGACAGGGACGAGAAGCTTTCTTT. Translation gives CAWGQGREAFF. Complete variable domain (other parts from reference TRBV30 and TRBJ1-1): SQTIHQWPATLVQPVGSPLSLECTVEGTSNPNLYWYRQAAGRGLQLLFYSVGIGQISSEVPQNLSASRPQDRQFILSSKKLLLSDSGFYLCAWGQGREAFFGQGTRLTVV.

This clonotype came up many times. The chain recombines TRBV6-1 with TRBJ1-3; D gene ambiguous. Germline V gene sequence: CDR1 MNHNS, CDR2 SASEGT. The CDR3 is made up of 15 amino acids. Trimming left V 5 bases short and J 0 bases short, with 11 bases between. CDR3 residues: CASSPLLASGNTIYF. CDR3 DNA sequence: TGTGCCAGCAGTCCCCTACTCGCCTCTGGAAACACCATATATTTT.

As regards this clonotype: A much larger clone sits a single nucleotide away, making a read error possible. The chain joins TRBV2 to TRBJ1-5; D possibly corresponds to TRBD1 (6 bases). Germline V gives CDR1 SNHLY, CDR2 FYNNEI. This CDR3 is 13 amino acids long. CDR3 nucleotides: TGTACCAGCACTGGACAGAGGGATCAGCCCCAGCATTTT. It codes for CTSTGQRDQPQHF.

This clonotype was found many times. This chain uses TRBV6-1 with TRBJ1-6; TRBD1 is a possible D gene (5 bases). CDR3 length: 15 amino acids. The germline V gene has CDR1 MNHNS and CDR2 SASEGT. Trimming removed 2 bases from V and 9 bases from J, with 14 bases in between. CDR3 sequence reads: CASSERVQEASPLHF. The CDR3 bases are TGTGCCAGCAGTGAACGAGTACAGGAGGCTTCACCCCTCCACTTT.

In its sample, this clonotype was seen many times. The chain couples TRBV6-1 to TRBJ1-5; 11 bases fit TRBD1. The CDR3 is made up of 19 amino acids. After removal of 6 bases from V and 1 base from J, the junction contained 14 bases not matched to a gene. Germline V gene lookup returns CDR1 MNHNS and CDR2 SASEGT. CDR3 amino acids: CASRFRTGGARASNQPQHF. The CDR3 nucleotides read TGTGCCAGCAGGTTCCGGACAGGGGGCGCGAGGGCGAGCAATCAGCCCCAGCATTTT.

This clonotype was counted at least ten times. This chain uses TRBV11-2 with TRBJ2-2; TRBD1 matches 10 bases. Germline lookup yields CDR1 SGHAT and CDR2 FQNNGV. Germline trimming cut 5 bases from V and 3 bases from J; bases unmatched to any gene: 9. The length of the CDR3 is 17 residues. The CDR3 region is CASSGRDRGHYTGELFF. CDR3 bases: TGTGCCAGCAGCGGCCGGGACAGGGGCCATTACACCGGGGAGCTGTTTTTT.

This clonotype came up many times. V gene TRBV28 combines with J gene TRBJ2-7, with TRBD2 matching over 12 bases. The V gene's germline CDR1 is MDHEN and CDR2 SYDVKM. V lost 5 bases, J lost 7 bases, and 6 bases stayed unmatched. This CDR3 contains 14 residues. CDR3 residues: CASSPGLAGLEQYF. The CDR3 nucleotides are TGTGCCAGCAGTCCCGGACTAGCGGGGTTAGAGCAGTACTTC.

The table lists this clonotype with many counts. This rearrangement joins TRBV2 to TRBJ2-7, with TRBD1 as a possible D gene (5 bases). Trimming left V 6 bases short and J 5 bases short, with 23 bases between. The CDR3 runs to 16 residues. The germline CDR1 and CDR2 sequences are SNHLY and FYNNEI. The CDR3 nucleotides are TGTGCCAGCAGCGCAGCCGCAGGGTTTGTGTCCCACGAGCAGTACTTC. Protein product: CASSAAAGFVSHEQYF.

This clonotype was recorded a few times. The rearrangement uses TRBV4-1 and TRBJ1-1; D is unclear. Trimming left V 0 bases short and J 10 bases short, with 12 bases between. CDR1 is MGHRA, CDR2 YSYEKL, per germline. The CDR3 is made up of 13 amino acids. CDR3 nucleotides: TGCGCCAGCAGCCAAGATTTGATGCGGGGAGCTTTCTTT. This translates into CASSQDLMRGAFF.

This clonotype has ten or more counts. This chain connects TRBV7-2 to TRBJ2-5, with TRBD2 matching 9 bases. The length of the CDR3 is 16 residues. The V segment lost 5 bases and the J segment 4 bases; nucleotides outside the gene matches: 11. Germline assignment: CDR1 SGHTA and CDR2 FQGNSA. DNA of the CDR3: TGTGCCAGCAGCCGACTTCCTAGCGGGAAGGGAGAGACCCAGTACTTC. Amino acid sequence: CASSRLPSGKGETQYF.

This clonotype was recorded many times. The chain joins TRBV28 to TRBJ1-5; the D gene is possibly TRBD1 (5 bases). This CDR3 contains 13 residues. The V end lost 8 bases, the J end lost 7 bases, and 15 bases lay between the germline ends. Per the germline V gene, CDR1 is MDHEN and CDR2 is SYDVKM. CDR3 amino acids: CASHPTWGQPQHF. CDR3 nucleotides: TGTGCCAGCCACCCGACGTGGGGCCAGCCCCAGCATTTT.

This clonotype was recorded at least ten times. The chain has TRBV20-1 and TRBJ1-5; 8 bases match TRBD1. This CDR3 is built from 16 residues. With 0 bases clipped from V and 2 bases from J, the junction kept 6 bases outside the gene matches. Germline CDR1 reads DFQATT; CDR2 reads SNEGSKA (reference sequence). This CDR3 reads CSARETQGAGNQPQHF. CDR3 nucleotides: TGCAGTGCTAGAGAAACGCAGGGGGCAGGCAATCAGCCCCAGCATTTT.

This clonotype was seen a single time. The V and J genes are TRBV25-1 and TRBJ2-7; the match to TRBD1 covers 9 bases. There are 17 residues in the CDR3. The J segment lost 3 bases and the V segment lost 3 bases, leaving 12 bases of the junction unmatched. Germline V gene lookup returns CDR1 MGHDK and CDR2 SYGVNS. CDR3 region: CASSDPSQGASLYEQYF. As DNA, the CDR3 is TGTGCCAGCAGTGACCCCTCACAGGGGGCGTCTCTCTACGAGCAGTACTTC.

This clonotype appeared a few times. The V and J genes are TRBV2 and TRBJ2-7; 11 bases align to TRBD2. This CDR3 region has 15 residues. J lost 2 bases, V lost 6 bases, and 6 bases had no gene match. The germline CDR1 and CDR2 sequences are SNHLY and FYNNEI. CDR3 coding DNA: TGTGCCAGCAGCGAAACTAGCGGGAGCCCCTACGAGCAGTACTTC. It codes for CASSETSGSPYEQYF. Full variable domain (missing parts from reference TRBV2 and TRBJ2-7): EPEVTQTPSHQVTQMGQEVILRCVPISNHLYFYWYRQILGQKVEFLVSFYNNEISEKSEIFDDQFSVERPDGSNFTLKIRSTKLEDSAMYFCASSETSGSPYEQYFGPGTRLTVT.

The sample holds many counts of this clonotype. The rearrangement links TRBV5-1 to TRBJ2-7, with 13 bases identical to TRBD2. Germline V lookup: CDR1 SGHRS, CDR2 YFSETQ. V lost 3 bases, J lost 3 bases, and 3 bases stayed unmatched. The CDR3 consists of 15 residues. Written as DNA, the CDR3 is TGCGCCAGCAGCTCGGGACTAGCGGGACTCTACGAGCAGTACTTC. This translates into CASSSGLAGLYEQYF.

There are many counts of this clonotype. The chain recombines TRBV28 with TRBJ2-5, with unresolved D. CDR3 size: 16 residues. Between the trimmed V and J ends, which lost 2 bases and 1 base, there was a span of 14 bases. CDR1 is MDHEN, CDR2 SYDVKM, per germline. CDR3 amino acids: CASSLPEDPIQETQYF. The CDR3 DNA sequence: TGTGCCAGCAGTTTACCAGAAGACCCCATCCAAGAGACCCAGTACTTC.

This clonotype has a count of ten or more. This chain links TRBV6-5 with TRBJ1-1, with unresolved D. The CDR3 loop spans 14 amino acids. With 2 bases removed from V and 0 bases from J, the gap between germline ends came to 7 bases. Germline V gives CDR1 MNHEY, CDR2 SVGAGI. The CDR3 bases are TGTGCCAGCAGTTACGTGACATTGAACACTGAAGCTTTCTTT. It is translated as CASSYVTLNTEAFF.

This clonotype was recorded many times. This rearrangement joins TRBV29-1 to TRBJ1-2; TRBD1 matches 9 bases. The CDR3 spans 13 residues. In germline, CDR1 is SQVTM, CDR2 ANQGSEA. CDR3 DNA sequence: TGCTCCGGGGGAGATACAGGGGGCGGTATCTACACCTTC. This gives the protein CSGGDTGGGIYTF.

The genes are TRBV27 and TRBJ1-2; 10 nucleotides agree with TRBD1. With V trimmed by 4 bases and J by 8 bases, 13 bases remained unmatched. CDR3 length: 16 amino acids. Per germline, CDR1 MNHEY and CDR2 SMNVEV (reference sequence). The chain's CDR3 is CASSSGTTGTGEGYTF. For the CDR3, the DNA is TGTGCCAGCAGTTCCGGAACGACAGGGACAGGGGAAGGCTACACCTTC.

This clonotype showed up many times. The rearrangement joins TRBV7-3 to TRBJ1-2; D gene unclear. Germline V gene data show CDR1 as SGHTA and CDR2 as FQGTGA. The CDR3 is 14 residues long. V lost 2 bases to trimming and J lost 3 bases, with 10 bases between them. CDR3 residues: CASSLAWSDYGYTF. In nucleotides, the CDR3 is TGTGCCAGCAGCTTAGCCTGGTCCGACTATGGCTACACCTTC.

This clonotype was counted at least ten times. CDR3 region: CASSPRTGTNYGYTF. In nucleotides, the CDR3 is TGTGCCAGCAGTCCTCGGACAGGAACGAACTATGGCTACACCTTC. J is TRBJ1-2 and V is TRBV12-3 or TRBV12-4, with 7 bases aligning to TRBD1. J gave up 2 bases and V 5 bases, and 8 bases lay outside the gene matches. This CDR3 comprises 15 residues.

This clonotype was seen a few times. One base away lies a much larger clone, so this may be a sequencing read error. The chain is built from TRBV20-1 and TRBJ2-7, with D hard to call. Germline loops: CDR1 DFQATT, CDR2 SNEGSKA (reference sequence). This CDR3 is built from 12 residues. The CDR3 DNA follows: TGCAGTGCTAAGGGCATCTATTACGAGCGGTACTTC. This gives the protein CSAKGIYYERYF.

As to this clonotype: Because it lacks the conserved phenylalanine or tryptophan at the end, this CDR3 is likely a read error. The V call is TRBV10-3, the J call TRBJ1-5; D is unresolved. This CDR3 contains 15 residues. Trimming left V 0 bases short and J 3 bases short, with 9 bases between. Germline assignment: CDR1 ENHRY and CDR2 SYGVKD. CDR3 coding DNA: TGTGCCATCAGTGAGTCAGGAGGGAACAATCAGCCCCAGCATTTG. As protein: CAISESGGNNQPQHL.

There are many counts of this clonotype. The gene calls are TRBV5-1 and TRBJ2-7; weak D call: TRBD1 (5 bases). The V end was cut by 4 bases, the J end by 0 bases, with 11 bases between. The length of the CDR3 is 14 residues. The V gene's germline CDR1 is SGHRS and CDR2 YFSETQ. The CDR3 DNA reads TGCGCCAGCAGCCTCGGACACGTCTCCTACGAGCAGTACTTC. The encoded protein is CASSLGHVSYEQYF.

A note on this clonotype: It may be a read error: a sequence one base away is much more abundant. The genes are TRBV12-3 or TRBV12-4 and TRBJ2-7; perhaps TRBD1 as D (6 bases). The germline V and J ends were trimmed by 1 base and 5 bases, with 15 bases remaining between them. The CDR3 is made up of 15 amino acids. CDR3 DNA sequence: TGTGCCAGCAGTTTAGTAGGGACAATCAACGACGAGCAGTACTTC. Translated, it gives CASSLVGTINDEQYF.

The gene calls are TRBV5-1 and TRBJ1-1; D unresolved. From germline, CDR1 is SGHRS and CDR2 YFSETQ. Trimming removed 0 bases at V and 2 bases at J, with 11 bases between. This CDR3 comprises 15 residues. The CDR3 protein is CASSLGSRLNTEAFF. DNA of the CDR3: TGCGCCAGCAGCTTGGGGAGCAGGTTAAACACTGAAGCTTTCTTT.

V gene TRBV12-3 or TRBV12-4 combines with J gene TRBJ1-6, with TRBD1 matching over 10 bases. The junction had 6 bases not matched to a gene; V was cut back by 6 bases and J by 10 bases. This CDR3 is built from 14 residues. CDR3 amino acids: CASSKTGGDSPLHF. CDR3 DNA sequence: TGTGCCAGCAGCAAGACAGGGGGCGACTCACCCCTCCACTTT.

This clonotype was counted at least ten times. V and J are TRBV28 and TRBJ2-7; TRBD2 matches at 12 bases. The CDR3 contains 18 residues. Unmatched junction bases numbered 10, after V lost 3 bases and J lost 1 base. Germline values: CDR1 MDHEN, CDR2 SYDVKM. CDR3 loop: CASSFKLAGGRYSYEQYF. CDR3 DNA sequence: TGTGCCAGCAGTTTCAAACTAGCGGGGGGCCGCTATTCCTACGAGCAGTACTTC.

This chain links TRBV20-1 with TRBJ1-2, with a weak D call TRBD1 (5 bases). This CDR3 region has 14 residues. From germline, CDR1 is DFQATT and CDR2 SNEGSKA (reference sequence). V lost 6 bases and J lost 5, with 19 bases in between. CDR3 DNA sequence: TGCAGTGCCCCCCCCGATGGGGGACCTTATGGCTACACCTTC. This codes for CSAPPDGGPYGYTF.